The entry below gives a single T cell receptor beta chain sequence along with its context. Its antigen is as yet unknown. This sample is drawn from a study of T cells in narcolepsy. Looking at the study overall: Enrolled donors included narcolepsy type 1 or type 2 patients and healthy controls.

V was clipped by 5 bases and J by 9 bases, with 12 bases between them. This CDR3 is 12 amino acids long. The V gene's germline CDR1 is MNHEY and CDR2 SVGAGI. Sequenced by immunoSEQ multiplex PCR; TCRdb stores in-frame clones only, minus some. The sample records about 26,000 clones, roughly 80% being singletons. Study conclusions and caveats: Reportedly, autoreactive clonotypes were serially detected in patients' blood but not controls'.

The chain combines TRBV6-5 with TRBJ2-3, with TRBD2 as a possible D gene (5 bases). The source is a human donor in good health. The source material was memory (CD45RA-) CD4+ T cells from blood. CDR3 residues: CASSTSGNTQYF. The CDR3 DNA is TGTGCCAGCAGTACCTCCGGGAACACGCAGTATTTT.